One and the same sample provided the 8 T cell receptor beta chains below, sequenced in a study of cytomegalovirus exposure and HLA in healthy donors. The primer mix had 60 Vbeta and 13 Jbeta primers. Clones were read by immunoSEQ multiplex PCR, and TCRdb kept only the in-frame ones, dropping some. Among 150,000 to 200,000 clones listed, about four fifths were seen once. Source material: PBMCs. All receptors come from a male donor in good health and CMV-seropositive.

The chain uses TRBV12-1 and TRBJ2-7; TRBD2, the D gene given by the table, was not confirmed from the DNA. TRBV12-1 is a known pseudogene. This CDR3 comprises 15 residues. The CDR3 DNA is TGTGCCAGCAGCTTTGAACCGCTTAGGAGTGGCGAGCAGTACTTC. It is translated as CASSFEPLRSGEQYF.

V is TRBV6-6 and J is TRBJ1-2; possible D gene TRBD1, 5 bases. V dropped 0 bases and J dropped 8 bases, with 10 bases sitting between them. This CDR3 spans 13 amino acids. Per germline, CDR1 MNHNY and CDR2 SVGAGI (reference sequence). In DNA form, the CDR3 reads TGTGCCAGCAGTTACTCGAGTCAGGGCGGCTACACCTTC. This encodes CASSYSSQGGYTF.

This clone was observed a handful of times. The V and J genes are TRBV10-3 and TRBJ1-4, with 8 bases that match TRBD1. The germline CDR1 and CDR2 sequences are ENHRY and SYGVKD. CDR3 size: 13 residues. V was pared by 11 bases and J by 0 bases, with 2 bases of the junction left unmatched. The chain's CDR3 is CASGQATNEKLFF. CDR3 nucleotide sequence: TGTGCCTCGGGACAGGCAACTAATGAAAAACTGTTTTTT.

This clone was observed at least ten times. The chain recombines TRBV13 with TRBJ1-1; 7 bases line up with TRBD1. Germline V gene data show CDR1 as PRHDT and CDR2 as FYEKMQ (reference sequence). The J segment lost 5 bases and the V segment lost 6 bases, leaving 6 bases of the junction unmatched. This CDR3 is 13 amino acids long. DNA for the CDR3: TGTGCCAGCAGTCGACAGGGACTTACTGAAGCTTTCTTT. Protein sequence: CASSRQGLTEAFF.

This clone was observed a few times. The V and J genes are TRBV5-1 and TRBJ1-1; the D gene is possibly TRBD1 (6 bases). Germline loops: CDR1 SGHRS, CDR2 YFSETQ. This CDR3 has 15 amino acids. The ends were cut back, 4 bases at V and 11 bases at J, with 24 bases in the middle. Here the CDR3 reads CASSASRTVASRAFF. The CDR3 coding sequence is TGCGCCAGCAGCGCCTCGAGGACAGTGGCTTCTCGGGCTTTCTTT.

The chain couples TRBV27 to TRBJ1-3; D possibly corresponds to TRBD1 (5 bases). CDR3 length: 17 amino acids. V dropped 5 bases and J dropped 0 bases, with 17 bases sitting between them. The germline gives CDR1 MNHEY, CDR2 SMNVEV (reference sequence). CDR3 nucleotide sequence: TGTGCCAGCAGTCCCCGGGGAGGGGTCGTCTCTGGAAACACCATATATTTT. It encodes CASSPRGGVVSGNTIYF.

V gene TRBV10-3 combines with J gene TRBJ1-3; 12 bases are a match to TRBD1. The ends lost 8 bases at V and 7 bases at J; junction bases unmatched: 6. The CDR3 is made up of 14 amino acids. Per the germline V gene, CDR1 is ENHRY and CDR2 is SYGVKD. CDR3 region: CAISGQGALNTIYF. CDR3 nucleotide sequence: TGTGCCATCTCGGGACAGGGGGCTCTCAACACCATATATTTT.

V usage is TRBV7-9 and J usage is TRBJ1-1; 7 nucleotides match TRBD1. Trimming cost V 2 bases and J 7 bases; bases outside gene matches: 10. Germline loops: CDR1 SEHNR, CDR2 FQNEAQ (reference sequence). The length of the CDR3 is 15 residues. The CDR3 DNA sequence: TGTGCCAGCAGCTTAAGGTCCGGGACAGTCGTTGAAGCTTTCTTT. This sequence encodes CASSLRSGTVVEAFF.